This T cell receptor beta chain is from a study of blood T cell repertoires in COVID-19. The wider study: Samples taken during acute and convalescent COVID-19 were collected in the United States, Italy and Spain. Sample material is recorded as cDNA or gDNA derived from T cells, B-cell-depleted T cells, or PBMCs.

Authors' processing steps: Nucleated cell number was recorded as an estimate derived from reference gene primer amplification. The repertoire was sequenced with immunoSEQ multiplex PCR; TCRdb's copy has only in-frame clones and lacks some. V and J calls and clone size come straight from that table; D and trimming were deduced from the DNA. The sample lists about 110,000 clones, 60% to 85% occurring once. V shed 0 bases and J 10 bases; nucleotides not matched to a gene: 8. This CDR3 spans 16 amino acids. CDR1 is LNHNV, CDR2 YYDKDF, per germline (reference sequence). The V and J genes are TRBV15 and TRBJ1-6; 8 nucleotides line up with TRBD1. Sequencing used peripheral blood. The receptor comes from a woman in her forties with acute or convalescent COVID-19. The CDR3 loop is CATSRDPGQGGSPLHF. DNA for the CDR3: TGTGCCACCAGCAGAGATCCCGGACAGGGAGGATCACCCCTCCACTTT. The whole variable domain, filled in from reference TRBV15 and TRBJ1-6, reads DAMVIQNPRYQVTQFGKPVTLSCSQTLNHNVMYWYQQKSSQAPKLLFHYYDKDFNNEADTPDNFQSRRPNTSFCFLDIRSPGLGDTAMYLCATSRDPGQGGSPLHFGNGTRLTVT.